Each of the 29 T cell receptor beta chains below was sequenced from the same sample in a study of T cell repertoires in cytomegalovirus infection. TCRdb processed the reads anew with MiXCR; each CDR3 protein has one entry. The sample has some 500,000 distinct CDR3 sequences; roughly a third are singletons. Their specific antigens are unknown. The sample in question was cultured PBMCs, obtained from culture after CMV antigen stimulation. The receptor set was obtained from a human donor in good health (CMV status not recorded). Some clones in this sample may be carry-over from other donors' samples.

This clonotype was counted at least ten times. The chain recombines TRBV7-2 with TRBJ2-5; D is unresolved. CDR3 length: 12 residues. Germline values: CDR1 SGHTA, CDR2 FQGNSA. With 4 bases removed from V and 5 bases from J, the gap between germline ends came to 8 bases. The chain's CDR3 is CASSSSGETQYF. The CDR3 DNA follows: TGTGCCAGCAGCTCTTCCGGGGAGACCCAGTACTTC.

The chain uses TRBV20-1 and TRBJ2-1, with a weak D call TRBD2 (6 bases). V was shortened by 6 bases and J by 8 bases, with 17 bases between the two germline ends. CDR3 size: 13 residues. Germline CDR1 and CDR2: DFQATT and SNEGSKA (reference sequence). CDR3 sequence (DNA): TGCAGTGCCGAACTCGTCTCGGGGGATGAGCAGTTCTTC. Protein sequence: CSAELVSGDEQFF.

The CDR3 nucleotides read TGCAGCGTTCCTAAGGGACAGAGAGAGACCCAGTACTTC. It codes for CSVPKGQRETQYF. The chain carries TRBV29-1 and TRBJ2-5; 7 nucleotides agree with TRBD1. Germline CDR1 SQVTM, CDR2 ANQGSEA. V lost 5 bases to trimming and J lost 4 bases; unmatched junction nucleotides: 7. The CDR3 consists of 13 residues.

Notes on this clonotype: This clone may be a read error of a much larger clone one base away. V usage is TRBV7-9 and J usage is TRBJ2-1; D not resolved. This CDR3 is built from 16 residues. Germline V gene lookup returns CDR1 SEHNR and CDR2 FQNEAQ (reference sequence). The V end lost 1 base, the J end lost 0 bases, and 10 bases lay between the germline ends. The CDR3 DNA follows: TGTGCCAGCAGCTTAGGGGCTTTCAGCTCCTACAATGAGCAGTTCTTC. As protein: CASSLGAFSSYNEQFF.

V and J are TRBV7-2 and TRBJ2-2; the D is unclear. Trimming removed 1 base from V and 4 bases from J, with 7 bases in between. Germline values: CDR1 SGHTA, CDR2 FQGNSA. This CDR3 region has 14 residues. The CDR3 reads CASSLVVVTGELFF. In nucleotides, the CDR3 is TGTGCCAGCAGCTTAGTAGTTGTCACCGGGGAGCTGTTTTTT.

For the CDR3, the DNA is TGTGCCAGCAGCTTAGATGGAGCGGGAGTCTCCTACGAGCAGTACTTC. Translation: CASSLDGAGVSYEQYF. The gene calls are TRBV7-2 and TRBJ2-7; 8 bases are shared with TRBD2. Germline loops: CDR1 SGHTA, CDR2 FQGNSA. The CDR3 covers 16 residues. V lost 1 base to trimming and J lost 0 bases; unmatched junction nucleotides: 5.

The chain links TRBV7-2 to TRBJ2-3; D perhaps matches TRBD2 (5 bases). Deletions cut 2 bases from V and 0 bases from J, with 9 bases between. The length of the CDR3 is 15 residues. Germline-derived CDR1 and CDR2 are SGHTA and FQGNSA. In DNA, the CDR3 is TGTGCCAGCAGCTTAATGGGAGCGAGCACAGATACGCAGTATTTT. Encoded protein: CASSLMGASTDTQYF. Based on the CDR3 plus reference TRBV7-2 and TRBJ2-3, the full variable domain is GAGVSQSPSNKVTEKGKDVELRCDPISGHTALYWYRQSLGQGLEFLIYFQGNSAPDKSGLPSDRFSAERTGGSVSTLTIQRTQQEDSAVYLCASSLMGASTDTQYFGPGTRLTVL.

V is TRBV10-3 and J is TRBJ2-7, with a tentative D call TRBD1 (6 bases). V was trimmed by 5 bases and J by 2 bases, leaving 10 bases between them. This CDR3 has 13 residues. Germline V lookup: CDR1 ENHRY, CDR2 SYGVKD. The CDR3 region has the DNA TGTGCCATCAGTAGGACAGACACCTACGAGCAGTACTTC. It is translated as CAISRTDTYEQYF.

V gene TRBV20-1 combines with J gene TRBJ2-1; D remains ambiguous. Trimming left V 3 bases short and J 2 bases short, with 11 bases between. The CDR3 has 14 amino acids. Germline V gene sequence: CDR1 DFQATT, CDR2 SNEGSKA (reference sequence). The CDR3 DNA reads TGCAGTGCTAGTCTGTATCAGGCCTACAATGAGCAGTTCTTC. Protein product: CSASLYQAYNEQFF.

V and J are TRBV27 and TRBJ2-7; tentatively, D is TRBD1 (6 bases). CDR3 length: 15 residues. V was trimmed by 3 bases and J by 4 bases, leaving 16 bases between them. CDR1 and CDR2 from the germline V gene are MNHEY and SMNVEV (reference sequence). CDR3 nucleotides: TGTGCCAGCAGTTTTGCCCGGGACAATGGTTACGAGCAGTACTTC. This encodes CASSFARDNGYEQYF.

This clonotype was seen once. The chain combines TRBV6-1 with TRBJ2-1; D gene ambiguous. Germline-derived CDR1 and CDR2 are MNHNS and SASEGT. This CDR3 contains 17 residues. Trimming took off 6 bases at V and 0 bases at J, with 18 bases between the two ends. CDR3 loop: CASSQSPPSSSYNEQFF. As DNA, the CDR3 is TGTGCCAGCAGCCAAAGTCCCCCCTCCAGCTCCTACAATGAGCAGTTCTTC.

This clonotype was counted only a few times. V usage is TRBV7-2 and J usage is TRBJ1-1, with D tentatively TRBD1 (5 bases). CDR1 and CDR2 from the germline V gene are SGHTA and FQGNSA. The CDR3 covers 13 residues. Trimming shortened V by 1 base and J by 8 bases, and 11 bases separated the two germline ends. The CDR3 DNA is TGTGCCAGCAGCTTAGTAATCAGGGTGGAAGCTTTCTTT. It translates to CASSLVIRVEAFF. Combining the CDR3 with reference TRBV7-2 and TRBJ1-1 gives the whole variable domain GAGVSQSPSNKVTEKGKDVELRCDPISGHTALYWYRQSLGQGLEFLIYFQGNSAPDKSGLPSDRFSAERTGGSVSTLTIQRTQQEDSAVYLCASSLVIRVEAFFGQGTRLTVV.

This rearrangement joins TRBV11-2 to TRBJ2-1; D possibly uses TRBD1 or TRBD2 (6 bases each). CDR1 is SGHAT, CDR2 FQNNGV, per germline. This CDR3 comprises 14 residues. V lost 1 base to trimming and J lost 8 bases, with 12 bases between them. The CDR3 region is CASSLVPGAYEQFF. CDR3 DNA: TGTGCCAGCAGCTTAGTTCCGGGGGCGTATGAGCAGTTCTTC.

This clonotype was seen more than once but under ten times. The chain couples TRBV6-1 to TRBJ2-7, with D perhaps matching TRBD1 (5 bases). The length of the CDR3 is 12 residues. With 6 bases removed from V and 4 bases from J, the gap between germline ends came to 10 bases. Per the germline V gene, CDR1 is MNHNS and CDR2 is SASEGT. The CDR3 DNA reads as TGTGCCAGCAGCAAGGGGTCGTACGAGCAGTACGTC. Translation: CASSKGSYEQYV.

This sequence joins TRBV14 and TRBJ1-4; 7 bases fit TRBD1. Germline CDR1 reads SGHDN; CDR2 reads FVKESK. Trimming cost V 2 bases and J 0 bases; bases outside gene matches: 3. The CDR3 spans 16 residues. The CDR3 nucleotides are TGTGCCAGCAGCCAAACAGGGGAAGCAACTAATGAAAAACTGTTTTTT. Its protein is CASSQTGEATNEKLFF.

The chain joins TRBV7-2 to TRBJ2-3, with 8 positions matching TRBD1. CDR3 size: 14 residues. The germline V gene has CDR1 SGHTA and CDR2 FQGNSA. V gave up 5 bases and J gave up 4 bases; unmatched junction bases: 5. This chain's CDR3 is CASSLGQAADTQYF. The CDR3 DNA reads TGTGCCAGCAGCCTGGGACAGGCAGCAGATACGCAGTATTTT.

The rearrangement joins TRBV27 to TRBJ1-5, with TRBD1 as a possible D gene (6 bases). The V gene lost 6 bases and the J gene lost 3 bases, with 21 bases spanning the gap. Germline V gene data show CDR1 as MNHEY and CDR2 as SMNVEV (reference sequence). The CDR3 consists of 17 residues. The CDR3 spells CASRNLIPGHNNQPQHF. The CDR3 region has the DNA TGTGCCAGCAGGAATCTAATCCCGGGACATAACAATCAGCCCCAGCATTTT.

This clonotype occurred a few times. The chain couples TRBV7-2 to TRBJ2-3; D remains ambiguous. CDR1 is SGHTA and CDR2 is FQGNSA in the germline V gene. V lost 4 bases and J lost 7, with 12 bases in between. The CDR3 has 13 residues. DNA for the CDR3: TGTGCCAGCAGCTATGAACCGCGAAATACGCAGTATTTT. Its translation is CASSYEPRNTQYF.

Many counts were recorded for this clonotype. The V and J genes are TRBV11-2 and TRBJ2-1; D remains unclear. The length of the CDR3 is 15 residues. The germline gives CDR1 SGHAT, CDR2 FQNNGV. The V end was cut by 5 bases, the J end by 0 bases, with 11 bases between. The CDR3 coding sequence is TGTGCCAGCAGCCGAACAACCCTCTCCTACAATGAGCAGTTCTTC. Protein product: CASSRTTLSYNEQFF.

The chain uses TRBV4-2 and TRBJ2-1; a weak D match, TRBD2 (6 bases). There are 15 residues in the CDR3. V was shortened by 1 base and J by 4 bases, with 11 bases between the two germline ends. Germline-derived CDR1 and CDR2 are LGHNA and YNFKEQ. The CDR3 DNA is TGTGCCAGCAGCCAAGTCCTAGCGCCGTACAATGAGCAGTTCTTC. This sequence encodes CASSQVLAPYNEQFF.

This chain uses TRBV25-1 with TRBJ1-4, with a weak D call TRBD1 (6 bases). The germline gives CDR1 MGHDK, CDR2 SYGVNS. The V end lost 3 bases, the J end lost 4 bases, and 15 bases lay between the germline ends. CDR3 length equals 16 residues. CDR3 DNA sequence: TGTGCCAGCAGTGATGGGACATTCACGAGTAATGAAAAACTGTTTTTT. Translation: CASSDGTFTSNEKLFF.

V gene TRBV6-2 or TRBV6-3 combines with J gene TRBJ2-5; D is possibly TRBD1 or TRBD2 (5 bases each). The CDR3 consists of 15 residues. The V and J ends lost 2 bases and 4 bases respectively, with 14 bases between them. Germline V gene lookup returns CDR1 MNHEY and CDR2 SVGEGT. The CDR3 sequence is CASSYGGSEAETQYF. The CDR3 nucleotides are TGTGCCAGCAGTTACGGGGGTAGCGAGGCAGAGACCCAGTACTTC.

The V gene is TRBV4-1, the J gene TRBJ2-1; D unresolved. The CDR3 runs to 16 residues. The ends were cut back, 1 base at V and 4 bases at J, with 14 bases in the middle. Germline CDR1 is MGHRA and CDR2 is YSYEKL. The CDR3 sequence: CASSQAPRKPYNEQFF. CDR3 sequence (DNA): TGCGCCAGCAGCCAAGCGCCTCGCAAGCCTTACAATGAGCAGTTCTTC.

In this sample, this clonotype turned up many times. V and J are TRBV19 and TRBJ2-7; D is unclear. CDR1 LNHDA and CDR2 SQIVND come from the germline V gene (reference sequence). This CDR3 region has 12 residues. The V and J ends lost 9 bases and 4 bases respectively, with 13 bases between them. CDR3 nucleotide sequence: TGTGCCAGCAGCTCCGGATCGTACGAGCAGTACTTC. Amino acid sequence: CASSSGSYEQYF.

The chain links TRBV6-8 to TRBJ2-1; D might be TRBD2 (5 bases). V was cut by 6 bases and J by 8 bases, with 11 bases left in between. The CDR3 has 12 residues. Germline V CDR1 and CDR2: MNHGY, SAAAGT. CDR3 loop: CASRPNSDEQFF. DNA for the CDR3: TGTGCCAGCAGACCCAATAGCGATGAGCAGTTCTTC.

The CDR3 spells CAGGVRDRLFTEAFF. The CDR3 DNA reads TGTGCCGGGGGGGTCCGGGACAGGCTCTTCACTGAAGCTTTCTTT. This sequence joins TRBV28 and TRBJ1-1; 8 nucleotides agree with TRBD1. CDR1 is MDHEN, CDR2 SYDVKM, per germline. This CDR3 region has 15 residues. V trimming: 11 bases; J trimming: 4 bases; junction bases outside the gene matches: 15.

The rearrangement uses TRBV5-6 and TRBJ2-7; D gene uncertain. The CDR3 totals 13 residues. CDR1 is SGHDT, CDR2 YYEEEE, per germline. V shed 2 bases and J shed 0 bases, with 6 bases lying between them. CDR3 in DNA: TGTGCCAGCAGCTTATACCTCTCCTACGAGCAGTACGTC. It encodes CASSLYLSYEQYV.

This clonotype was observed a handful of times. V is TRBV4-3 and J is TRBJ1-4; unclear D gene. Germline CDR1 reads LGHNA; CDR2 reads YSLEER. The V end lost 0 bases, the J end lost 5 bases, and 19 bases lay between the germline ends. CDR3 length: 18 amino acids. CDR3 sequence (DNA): TGCGCCAGCAGCCAAGATATAGTGATTCGGACGGACAATGAAAAACTGTTTTTT. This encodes CASSQDIVIRTDNEKLFF.

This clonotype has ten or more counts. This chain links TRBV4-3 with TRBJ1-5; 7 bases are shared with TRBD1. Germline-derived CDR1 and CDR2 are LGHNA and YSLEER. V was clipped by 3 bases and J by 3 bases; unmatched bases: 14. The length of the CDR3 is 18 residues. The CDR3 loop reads CASSHHWEGAAYNQPQHF. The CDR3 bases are TGCGCCAGCAGCCACCACTGGGAGGGGGCGGCTTACAATCAGCCCCAGCATTTT.